Sequencing of this T cell receptor (beta chain) was carried out in a study of blood T cell repertoires in COVID-19. Sequencing was performed with immunoSEQ multiplex PCR; in TCRdb, only in-frame clones are kept and a portion is missing. The table has around 480,000 clones, 87% seen once. The CDR3 extends over 15 amino acids. J gave up 8 bases and V 4 bases, and 5 bases lay outside the gene matches. Germline V gene sequence: CDR1 LGHDT, CDR2 YNNKEL (reference sequence). The V call is TRBV3-1 (or the pseudogene TRBV3-2), the J call TRBJ2-2; TRBD2 aligns across 12 bases. This sequence originates from a woman between 18 and 29 years old who had recovered from COVID-19. Sequenced sample: PBMCs or T cells enriched from blood (not recorded which). This chain's CDR3 is CASSPPSGGAGELFF. The CDR3 nucleotides are TGTGCCAGCAGCCCTCCTAGCGGGGGGGCAGGGGAGCTGTTTTTT.